This T cell receptor (beta chain) was obtained from a study of blood T cell repertoires in COVID-19. Overall study context: The study drew acute and convalescent COVID-19 samples from the United States, Italy and Spain. PBMCs, B-cell-depleted T cells, or T cells provided the cDNA or gDNA that made up the material.

Per the authors' pipeline: Amplification from reference gene primers served as the basis for estimated nucleated cell counts. The data were produced by immunoSEQ multiplex PCR, yet TCRdb's version contains in-frame clones alone and is incomplete. V, J and clone size derive from that table, while D and trimming were established from the DNA sequence. Among roughly 130,000 clones listed, 70% to 85% were seen once. The source of this sequence is a woman between 65 and 79 years old with acute or convalescent COVID-19. The sequencing input was peripheral blood.

CDR3: CASSLGQGARGANVLTF. The CDR3 bases are TGCGCCAGCAGCTTGGGACAGGGGGCGCGTGGGGCCAACGTCCTGACTTTC. The chain has TRBV5-1 and TRBJ2-6; 10 nucleotides align to TRBD1. Losses at the gene ends were 0 bases for V and 3 bases for J; bases not matched to a gene: 3. The CDR3 covers 17 residues. The germline gives CDR1 SGHRS, CDR2 YFSETQ. Together with reference TRBV5-1 and TRBJ2-6, the CDR3 gives the full variable domain: KAGVTQTPRYLIKTRGQQVTLSCSPISGHRSVSWYQQTPGQGLQFLFEYFSETQRNKGNFPGRFSGRQFSNSRSEMNVSTLELGDSALYLCASSLGQGARGANVLTFGAGSRLTVL.